This T cell receptor (beta chain) was recovered during a study of blood T cell repertoires in COVID-19. As for the study in general: Acute-phase and convalescent COVID-19 samples originated in the United States, Italy and Spain. Sources were T cells, B-cell-depleted T cells, or PBMCs; the material itself was cDNA or gDNA.

The trim removed 2 bases at V and 2 bases at J, leaving 9 bases unmatched. This CDR3 has 17 amino acids. Germline CDR1 LGHDT, CDR2 YNNKEL (reference sequence). Source study methods: For nucleated cells, counts were estimated from reference gene primer amplification. TCRdb's table, derived via immunoSEQ multiplex PCR, lists solely in-frame clones and lacks some. V and J calls and clone size are as listed in that table; D and trimming were resolved from the DNA. The data show some 30,000 clones, with about 88% seen just once and around 48% held by the top ten. The chain has TRBV3-1 (or the pseudogene TRBV3-2) and TRBJ2-7, with 10 bases that match TRBD2. Input material: peripheral blood. The origin of this receptor is a human donor with acute or convalescent COVID-19. The donor label of this sample is uncertain. CDR3 nucleotides: TGTGCCAGCAGCCAACGGCTAGCGGGAGTACCTGCCTACGAGCAGTACTTC. Its translation is CASSQRLAGVPAYEQYF.